Presented here are 7 T cell receptor beta chains from one specimen sequenced in a study of OX40 agonist ivuxolimab in advanced cancers. Libraries were prepared by immunoSEQ multiplex PCR; TCRdb keeps only in-frame clonotypes and omits some of them. The table has fewer than 65,000 clones, roughly 90% seen once. The sample here was CD4+ or CD8+ T cells sorted from blood, taken in a trial of the OX40 agonist ivuxolimab. The source of these receptors is an adult with an advanced solid tumor such as melanoma, head and neck, liver or kidney cancer.

The chain joins TRBV5-1 to TRBJ2-1; 7 bases fit TRBD2. The CDR3 is 18 amino acids. Germline CDR1 and CDR2: SGHRS and YFSETQ. After removal of 0 bases from V and 13 bases from J, the junction contained 22 bases not matched to a gene. CDR3 in amino acids: CASSLAGGGLEVGLIQFF. The CDR3 coding sequence is TGCGCCAGCAGCTTGGCCGGGGGAGGGCTAGAAGTGGGGCTCATCCAGTTCTTC.

The count of this clone is one. The gene calls are TRBV2 and TRBJ1-6, with 8 bases fitting TRBD1. Germline loops: CDR1 SNHLY, CDR2 FYNNEI. This CDR3 comprises 14 residues. With 8 bases clipped from V and 1 base from J, the junction kept 1 base outside the gene matches. The CDR3, as DNA: TGTGCCAGCGGACAGGGTTCCTATAATTCACCCCTCCACTTT. Protein: CASGQGSYNSPLHF.

V is TRBV28 and J is TRBJ1-1, with 12 bases matching TRBD1. V was clipped by 5 bases and J by 7 bases; unmatched bases: 11. The CDR3 consists of 16 residues. CDR1 and CDR2 (germline): MDHEN, SYDVKM. The CDR3 region is CASSAPGQGARGEAFF. The CDR3 coding sequence is TGTGCCAGCAGTGCCCCGGGACAGGGGGCGCGAGGTGAAGCTTTCTTT.

This rearrangement joins TRBV5-1 to TRBJ1-1, with D unresolved. The CDR3 runs 14 residues. Germline loops: CDR1 SGHRS, CDR2 YFSETQ. The V gene lost 1 base and the J gene lost 2 bases, with 9 bases spanning the gap. The CDR3 spells CASSLSAANTEAFF. The CDR3 nucleotides are TGCGCCAGCAGCTTGTCGGCAGCCAACACTGAAGCTTTCTTT.

J is TRBJ2-3 and V is TRBV20-1; D is ambiguous. V lost 2 bases to trimming and J lost 5 bases, with 5 bases between them. This CDR3 comprises 11 residues. Germline assignment: CDR1 DFQATT and CDR2 SNEGSKA (reference sequence). CDR3 region: CSARILDTQYF. The CDR3 DNA is TGCAGTGCTAGAATACTAGATACGCAGTATTTT.

CDR3 bases: TGCAGCGTTCGACAGGGCACTCGAGGGGAGCTGTTTTTT. It is translated as CSVRQGTRGELFF. The V and J genes are TRBV29-1 and TRBJ2-2, with 7 bases that match TRBD1. CDR1 is SQVTM and CDR2 is ANQGSEA in the germline V gene. V trimming: 5 bases; J trimming: 8 bases; junction bases outside the gene matches: 8. The CDR3 loop spans 13 amino acids.

The V gene is TRBV7-8, the J gene TRBJ2-7, with D perhaps TRBD1 (5 bases). The V gene's germline CDR1 is SGHVS and CDR2 FQNEAQ. CDR3 length equals 13 residues. The V end was cut by 3 bases, the J end by 2 bases, with 8 bases between. CDR3: CASSFDRTYEQYF. Written as DNA, the CDR3 is TGTGCCAGCAGCTTCGACAGAACCTACGAGCAGTACTTC.